What follows are 24 T cell receptor beta chains derived from one specimen sequenced in a study of identical twins. One entry per CDR3 protein, called by TCRdb with MiXCR from the 5' RACE reads. The sample lists some 900,000 distinct CDR3 sequences; approximately 13% were seen once. This same sample was also part of a study on yellow fever vaccine responses in identical twins.

What was sequenced was PBMCs. These receptors were obtained from a woman aged 18-30 years in good health.

Only a few counts were recorded for this clonotype. The chain has TRBV20-1 and TRBJ2-1, with 13 bases identical to TRBD2. The CDR3 is made up of 20 amino acids. Germline CDR1 is DFQATT and CDR2 is SNEGSKA (reference sequence). After removal of 2 bases from V and 7 bases from J, the junction contained 20 bases not matched to a gene. DNA of the CDR3: TGCAGTGCTAGATCAACTAGCGGGAGGGACAAATTTTGGTTTAGTAATGAGCAGTTCTTC. This translates into CSARSTSGRDKFWFSNEQFF.

The table lists this clonotype with many counts. The gene calls are TRBV14 and TRBJ2-1; the match to TRBD1 covers 8 bases. The CDR3 has 15 residues. Trimming at V came to 1 base and at J to 2 bases, leaving 1 base not matched to a gene. CDR1 is SGHDN, CDR2 FVKESK, per germline. The CDR3 DNA follows: TGTGCCAGCAGCCAAGGGACAGGGCCCTACAATGAGCAGTTCTTC. Its protein product is CASSQGTGPYNEQFF.

The chain joins TRBV20-1 to TRBJ2-3, with unresolved D. The V gene lost 1 base and the J gene lost 0 bases, with 14 bases spanning the gap. This CDR3 is built from 16 residues. Germline V gene lookup returns CDR1 DFQATT and CDR2 SNEGSKA (reference sequence). The CDR3 nucleotides are TGCAGTGCTAGAGGTGCCCGGCCCTCTAGCACAGATACGCAGTATTTT. It translates to CSARGARPSSTDTQYF.

The chain has TRBV6-1 and TRBJ2-3; D is ambiguous. This CDR3 spans 11 amino acids. Germline CDR1 MNHNS, CDR2 SASEGT. The V and J ends lost 4 bases and 7 bases respectively, with 6 bases between them. The CDR3, as DNA: TGTGCCAGCAGTGGGTTATATACGCAGTATTTT. It yields the protein CASSGLYTQYF.

This clonotype has a count of ten or more. The chain employs TRBV20-1 and TRBJ1-1, with a tentative D call TRBD1 (6 bases). V lost 6 bases and J lost 5, with 13 bases in between. Germline CDR1 and CDR2: DFQATT and SNEGSKA (reference sequence). This CDR3 contains 12 residues. This chain's CDR3 is CSAPGQTTEAFF. CDR3 sequence (DNA): TGCAGTGCCCCCGGACAGACGACTGAAGCTTTCTTT.

Only a few counts were recorded for this clonotype. The chain carries TRBV4-1 and TRBJ2-3; 7 positions match TRBD2. V was clipped by 4 bases and J by 4 bases; unmatched bases: 8. This CDR3 spans 15 amino acids. The germline CDR1 and CDR2 sequences are MGHRA and YSYEKL. The CDR3 sequence is CASSRPSGKADTQYF. CDR3 sequence (DNA): TGCGCCAGCAGCCGTCCTAGCGGTAAAGCAGATACGCAGTATTTT.

This clonotype was observed a few times. The chain recombines TRBV29-1 with TRBJ2-1, with 7 bases aligning to TRBD1. Losses at the gene ends were 5 bases for V and 9 bases for J; bases not matched to a gene: 7. This CDR3 contains 12 residues. CDR1 is SQVTM, CDR2 ANQGSEA, per germline. The CDR3 region is CSVSKGAGEQFF. In DNA, the CDR3 is TGCAGCGTTAGTAAGGGGGCAGGTGAGCAGTTCTTC.

This clonotype turned up a few times. The rearrangement uses TRBV9 and TRBJ2-1; unclear D gene. The germline V gene has CDR1 SGDLS and CDR2 YYNGEE. V was cut by 0 bases and J by 8 bases, with 12 bases left in between. The CDR3 loop spans 14 amino acids. The DNA for the CDR3 is TGTGCCAGCAGCGTAGCACCGAATTTGGATGAGCAGTTCTTC. Residues: CASSVAPNLDEQFF.

V gene TRBV10-3 combines with J gene TRBJ2-7; possible D gene TRBD1, 5 bases. The germline CDR1 and CDR2 sequences are ENHRY and SYGVKD. The CDR3 consists of 14 residues. V dropped 0 bases and J dropped 6 bases, with 12 bases sitting between them. This chain's CDR3 is CAISESGPQGEQYF. CDR3 bases: TGTGCCATCAGTGAGTCTGGGCCCCAGGGCGAGCAGTACTTC.

This clonotype appeared many times. V gene TRBV7-9 combines with J gene TRBJ2-4, with 8 bases fitting TRBD2. Germline-derived CDR1 and CDR2 are SEHNR and FQNEAQ (reference sequence). With V trimmed by 5 bases and J by 0 bases, 6 bases remained unmatched. The CDR3 has 16 amino acids. In DNA form, the CDR3 reads TGTGCCAGCAGCCCCCAGCGGGGGCTAGCCAAAAACATTCAGTACTTC. It is translated as CASSPQRGLAKNIQYF.

The gene calls are TRBV5-1 and TRBJ2-3, with 7 bases identical to TRBD2. Trimming took 0 bases from V and 4 from J; bases not matched to a gene: 5. This CDR3 region has 15 residues. Looked up from germline, CDR1 is SGHRS and CDR2 is YFSETQ. The CDR3 nucleotides read TGCGCCAGCAGCTTGGCGGGGGGTTTCGCAGATACGCAGTATTTT. As protein: CASSLAGGFADTQYF.

The chain is built from TRBV5-1 and TRBJ1-2, with 8 positions matching TRBD1. The CDR3 is 14 amino acids. In germline, CDR1 is SGHRS, CDR2 YFSETQ. V lost 3 bases to trimming and J lost 2 bases; unmatched junction nucleotides: 3. For the CDR3, the DNA is TGCGCCAGCAGCTCCCGGACAGGGAACTATGGCTACACCTTC. Protein sequence: CASSSRTGNYGYTF.

The CDR3 coding sequence is TGTGCCAGCAGTGAACAGGCGGGAGGGAAAAATGAGCAGTTCTTC. This gives the protein CASSEQAGGKNEQFF. The chain combines TRBV2 with TRBJ2-1, with TRBD2 matching over 9 bases. With V trimmed by 2 bases and J by 7 bases, 6 bases remained unmatched. CDR1 and CDR2 (germline): SNHLY, FYNNEI. CDR3 length: 15 amino acids.

This clonotype was recorded a few times. The genes are TRBV20-1 and TRBJ2-7; tentative D call: TRBD2 (5 bases). The length of the CDR3 is 15 residues. Per the germline V gene, CDR1 is DFQATT and CDR2 is SNEGSKA (reference sequence). Between the trimmed V and J ends, which lost 1 base and 2 bases, there was a span of 15 bases. CDR3 coding DNA: TGCAGTGCTAGAGTATTTAGAGAGGGCGCCTACGAGCAGTACTTC. It is translated as CSARVFREGAYEQYF.

This clonotype was counted between two and nine times. V and J are TRBV6-2 or TRBV6-3 and TRBJ2-7; D possibly matches TRBD1 or TRBD2 (5 bases each). The CDR3 sequence is 11 residues long. Germline CDR1 is MNHEY and CDR2 is SVGEGT. V was pared by 4 bases and J by 12 bases, with 13 bases between. CDR3 coding DNA: TGTGCCAGCAGTTCCGGGGCTGCGCGGTACTTC. Its protein product is CASSSGAARYF.

In this sample, this clonotype turned up a few times. V usage is TRBV7-2 and J usage is TRBJ1-1; 10 bases align to TRBD1. Germline V CDR1 and CDR2: SGHTA, FQGNSA. Trimming took 5 bases from V and 6 from J; bases not matched to a gene: 9. The CDR3 extends over 15 amino acids. CDR3 coding DNA: TGTGCCAGCAGCCCGCCGACAGGGGGCATTCCTGAAGCTTTCTTT. Translated, it gives CASSPPTGGIPEAFF.

This clonotype was recorded a few times. The DNA of the CDR3 is TGTGCCAGCAGCTTAAATAGACTAGGCTCGAAAGAGACCCAGTACTTC. Translating it yields CASSLNRLGSKETQYF. This sequence joins TRBV7-9 and TRBJ2-5; the D gene is possibly TRBD2 (6 bases). The CDR3 loop spans 16 amino acids. The V end was cut by 2 bases, the J end by 3 bases, with 16 bases between. Per the germline V gene, CDR1 is SEHNR and CDR2 is FQNEAQ (reference sequence).

This clonotype has more than one count but fewer than ten. This sequence joins TRBV5-1 and TRBJ1-2, with D perhaps TRBD1 (6 bases). This CDR3 is 15 amino acids long. CDR1 is SGHRS, CDR2 YFSETQ, per germline. The V end was cut by 1 base, the J end by 3 bases, with 13 bases between. CDR3 in DNA: TGCGCCAGCAGCTTGTTAGTCAGGGGAGACTATGGCTACACCTTC. Translation: CASSLLVRGDYGYTF.

This clonotype was seen at least ten times. In DNA, the CDR3 is TGTGCCAGCAGCCCTTACGGACAGGCCACAGATACGCAGTATTTT. It translates to CASSPYGQATDTQYF. This rearrangement joins TRBV7-8 to TRBJ2-3, with 7 bases matching TRBD1. CDR3 size: 15 residues. Trimming at V came to 5 bases and at J to 2 bases, leaving 7 bases not matched to a gene. Germline CDR1 SGHVS, CDR2 FQNEAQ.

The chain combines TRBV3-1 with TRBJ2-3, with 12 bases aligning to TRBD2. There are 18 residues in the CDR3. Germline loops: CDR1 LGHDT, CDR2 YNNKEL (reference sequence). Trimming cost V 1 base and J 5 bases; bases outside gene matches: 10. CDR3 region: CASSQGNLAGGPGDTQYF. CDR3 DNA: TGTGCCAGCAGCCAAGGGAATCTAGCGGGAGGGCCTGGAGATACGCAGTATTTT.

The CDR3 sequence is CASSVAPVDYGYTF. DNA for the CDR3: TGTGCCAGCAGCGTAGCTCCAGTAGACTATGGCTACACCTTC. J is TRBJ1-2 and V is TRBV9, with unresolved D. Germline V gene sequence: CDR1 SGDLS, CDR2 YYNGEE. The CDR3 runs 14 residues. Trimming took off 0 bases at V and 3 bases at J, with 9 bases between the two ends.

The chain recombines TRBV7-9 with TRBJ2-4; 9 nucleotides match TRBD1. Germline V gene data show CDR1 as SEHNR and CDR2 as FQNEAQ (reference sequence). The CDR3 totals 14 residues. V was pared by 5 bases and J by 5 bases, with 4 bases of the junction left unmatched. The CDR3 region has the DNA TGTGCCAGCAGCCCAAGGACAGGGGAAAACATTCAGTACTTC. Amino acid sequence: CASSPRTGENIQYF.

This clonotype was recorded at least ten times. This rearrangement joins TRBV12-3 or TRBV12-4 to TRBJ1-1; TRBD1 agrees at 9 bases. The CDR3 loop spans 15 amino acids. V dropped 5 bases and J dropped 3; count of bases not matched to a gene: 7. This CDR3 is CASSLYRGLYTEAFF. The CDR3 DNA is TGTGCCAGCAGTCTCTACAGGGGGCTCTACACTGAAGCTTTCTTT.

This clonotype was observed many times. The rearrangement uses TRBV29-1 and TRBJ1-1; D perhaps matches TRBD1 (6 bases). CDR3 size: 15 residues. The germline V gene encodes CDR1 SQVTM and CDR2 ANQGSEA. Trimming left V 4 bases short and J 3 bases short, with 18 bases between. This chain's CDR3 is CSVGAARGRDTEAFF. CDR3 nucleotides: TGCAGCGTTGGGGCCGCCAGGGGTAGAGACACTGAAGCTTTCTTT.